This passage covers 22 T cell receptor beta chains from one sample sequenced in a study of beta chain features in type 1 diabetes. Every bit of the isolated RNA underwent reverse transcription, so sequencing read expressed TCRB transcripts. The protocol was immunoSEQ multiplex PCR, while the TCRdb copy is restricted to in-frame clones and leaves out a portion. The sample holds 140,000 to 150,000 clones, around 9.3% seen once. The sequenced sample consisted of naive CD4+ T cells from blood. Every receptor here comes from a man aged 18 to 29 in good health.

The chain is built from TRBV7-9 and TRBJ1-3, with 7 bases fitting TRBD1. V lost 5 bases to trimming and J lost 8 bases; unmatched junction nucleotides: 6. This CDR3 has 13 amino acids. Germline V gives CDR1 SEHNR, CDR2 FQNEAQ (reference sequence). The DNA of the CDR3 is TGTGCCAGCAGCCAGGGGGGAACGGACACCATATATTTT. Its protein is CASSQGGTDTIYF.

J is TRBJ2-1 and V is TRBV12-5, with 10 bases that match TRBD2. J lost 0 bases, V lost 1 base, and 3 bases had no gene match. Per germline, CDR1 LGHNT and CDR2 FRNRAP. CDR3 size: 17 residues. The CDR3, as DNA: TGTGCTAGTGGTTTGGCACCTAGCGGGGGCTCCTACAATGAGCAGTTCTTC. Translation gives CASGLAPSGGSYNEQFF. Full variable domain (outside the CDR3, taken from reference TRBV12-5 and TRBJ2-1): DARVTQTPRHKVTEMGQEVTMRCQPILGHNTVFWYRQTMMQGLELLAYFRNRAPLDDSGMPKDRFSAEMPDATLATLKIQPSEPRDSAVYFCASGLAPSGGSYNEQFFGPGTRLTVL.

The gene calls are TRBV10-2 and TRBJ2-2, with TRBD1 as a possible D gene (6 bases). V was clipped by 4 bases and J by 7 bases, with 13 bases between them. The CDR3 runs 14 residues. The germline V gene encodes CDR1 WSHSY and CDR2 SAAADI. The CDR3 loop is CASSATGRDGELFF. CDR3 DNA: TGCGCCAGCAGTGCGACAGGTCGGGACGGGGAGCTGTTTTTT.

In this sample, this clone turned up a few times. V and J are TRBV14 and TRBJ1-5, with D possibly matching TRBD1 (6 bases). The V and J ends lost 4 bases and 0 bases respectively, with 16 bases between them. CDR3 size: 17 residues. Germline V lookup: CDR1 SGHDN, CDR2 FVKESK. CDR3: CASSRPGQINSNQPQHF. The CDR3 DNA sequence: TGTGCCAGCAGCCGCCCCGGACAGATTAATAGCAATCAGCCCCAGCATTTT. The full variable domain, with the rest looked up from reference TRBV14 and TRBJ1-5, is EAGVTQFPSHSVIEKGQTVTLRCDPISGHDNLYWYRRVMGKEIKFLLHFVKESKQDESGMPNNRFLAERTGGTYSTLKVQPAELEDSGVYFCASSRPGQINSNQPQHFGDGTRLSIL.

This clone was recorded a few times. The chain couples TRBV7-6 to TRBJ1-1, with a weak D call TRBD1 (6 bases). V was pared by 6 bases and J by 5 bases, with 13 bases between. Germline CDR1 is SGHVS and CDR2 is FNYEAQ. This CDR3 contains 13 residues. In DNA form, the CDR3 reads TGTGCCAGCAGACTTACAGGGTGGACTGAAGCTTTCTTT. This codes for CASRLTGWTEAFF.

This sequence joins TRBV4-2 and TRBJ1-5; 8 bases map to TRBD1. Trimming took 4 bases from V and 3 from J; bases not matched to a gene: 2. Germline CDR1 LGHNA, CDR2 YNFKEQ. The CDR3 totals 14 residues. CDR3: CASSPDRDNQPQHF. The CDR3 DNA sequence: TGTGCCAGCAGCCCGGACAGGGACAATCAGCCCCAGCATTTT.

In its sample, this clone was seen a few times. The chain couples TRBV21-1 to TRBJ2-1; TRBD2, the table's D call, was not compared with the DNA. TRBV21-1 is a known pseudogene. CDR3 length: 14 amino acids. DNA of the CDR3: TGTGCCAGCAGCAAAGACGGGGGGGAGGATGAGCAGTTCTTC. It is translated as CASSKDGGEDEQFF.

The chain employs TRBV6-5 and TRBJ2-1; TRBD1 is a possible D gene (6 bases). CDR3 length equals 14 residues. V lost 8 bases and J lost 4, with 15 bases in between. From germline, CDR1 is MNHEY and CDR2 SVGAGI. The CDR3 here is CASSQGVAYNEQFF. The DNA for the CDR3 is TGTGCCAGCTCACAGGGCGTTGCGTACAATGAGCAGTTCTTC.

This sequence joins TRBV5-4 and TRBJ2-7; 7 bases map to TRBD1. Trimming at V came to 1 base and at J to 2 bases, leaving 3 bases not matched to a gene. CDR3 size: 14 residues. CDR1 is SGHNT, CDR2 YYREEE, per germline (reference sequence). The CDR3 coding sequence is TGTGCCAGCAGCTTGAACAGGGGTCCCTACGAGCAGTACTTC. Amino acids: CASSLNRGPYEQYF. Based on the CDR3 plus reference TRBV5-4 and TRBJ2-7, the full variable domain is ETGVTQSPTHLIKTRGQQVTLRCSSQSGHNTVSWYQQALGQGPQFIFQYYREEENGRGNFPPRFSGLQFPNYSSELNVNALELDDSALYLCASSLNRGPYEQYFGPGTRLTVT.

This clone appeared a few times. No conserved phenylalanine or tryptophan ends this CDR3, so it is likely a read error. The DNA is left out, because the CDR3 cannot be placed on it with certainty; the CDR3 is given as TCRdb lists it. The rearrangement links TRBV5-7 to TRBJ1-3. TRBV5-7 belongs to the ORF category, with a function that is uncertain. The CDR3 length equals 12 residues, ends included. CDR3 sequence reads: CASSLKEGRRDA.

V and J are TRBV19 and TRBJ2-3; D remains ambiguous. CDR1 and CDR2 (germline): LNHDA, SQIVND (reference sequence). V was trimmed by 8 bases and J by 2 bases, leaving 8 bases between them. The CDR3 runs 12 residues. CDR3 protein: CASGRITDTQYF. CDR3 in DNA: TGTGCCAGTGGGCGAATCACAGATACGCAGTATTTT.

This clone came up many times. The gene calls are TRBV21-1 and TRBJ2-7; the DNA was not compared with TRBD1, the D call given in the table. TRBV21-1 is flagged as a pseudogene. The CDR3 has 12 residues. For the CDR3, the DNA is TGTGCCAGCAGCAGTTCATCAGGGGAGCAGTACTTC. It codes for CASSSSSGEQYF.

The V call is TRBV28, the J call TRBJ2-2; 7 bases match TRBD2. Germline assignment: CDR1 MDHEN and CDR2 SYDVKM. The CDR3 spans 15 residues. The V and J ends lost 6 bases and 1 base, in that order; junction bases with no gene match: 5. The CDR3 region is CASSSAGENTGELFF. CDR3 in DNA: TGTGCCAGCAGCTCGGCGGGGGAGAACACCGGGGAGCTGTTTTTT.

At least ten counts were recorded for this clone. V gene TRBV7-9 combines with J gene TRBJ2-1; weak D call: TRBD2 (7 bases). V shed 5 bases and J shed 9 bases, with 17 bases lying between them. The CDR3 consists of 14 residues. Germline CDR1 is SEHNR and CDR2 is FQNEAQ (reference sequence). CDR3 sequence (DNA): TGTGCCAGCAGCGTACGGGGGGCCAGCGGTGAGCAGTTCTTC. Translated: CASSVRGASGEQFF.

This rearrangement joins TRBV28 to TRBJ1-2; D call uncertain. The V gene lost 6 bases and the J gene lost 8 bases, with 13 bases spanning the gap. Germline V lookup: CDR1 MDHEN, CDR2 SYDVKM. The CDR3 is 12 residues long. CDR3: CASSAPGRGYTF. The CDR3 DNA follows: TGTGCCAGCAGCGCCCCAGGCCGAGGCTACACCTTC.

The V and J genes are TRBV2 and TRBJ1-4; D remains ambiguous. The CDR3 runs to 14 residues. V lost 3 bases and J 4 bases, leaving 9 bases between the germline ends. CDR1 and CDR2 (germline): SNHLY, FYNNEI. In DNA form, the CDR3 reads TGTGCCAGCAGTGACGGGTGGAGTAATGAAAAACTGTTTTTT. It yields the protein CASSDGWSNEKLFF.

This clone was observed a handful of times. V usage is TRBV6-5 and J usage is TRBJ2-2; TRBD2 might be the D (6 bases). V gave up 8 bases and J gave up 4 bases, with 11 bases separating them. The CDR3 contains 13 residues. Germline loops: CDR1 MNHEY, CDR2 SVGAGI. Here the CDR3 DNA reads TGTGCCAGCCGGGGGATTGGCACCGGGGAGCTGTTTTTT. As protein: CASRGIGTGELFF.

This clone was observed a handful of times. The chain's CDR3 is CAWSSPGASHQPQHF. CDR3 DNA: TGTGCCTGGAGTTCCCCAGGGGCAAGCCATCAGCCCCAGCATTTT. This rearrangement joins TRBV30 to TRBJ1-5; D possibly corresponds to TRBD1 (6 bases). Trimming shortened V by 2 bases and J by 5 bases, and 16 bases separated the two germline ends. CDR3 length equals 15 residues. Germline-derived CDR1 and CDR2 are GTSNPN and SVGIG (reference sequence).

CDR3 region: CASSLDSGGGADTQYF. The CDR3 DNA reads as TGCGCCAGCAGCTTGGACAGCGGGGGGGGCGCAGATACGCAGTATTTT. The chain links TRBV5-1 to TRBJ2-3, with 10 nucleotides matching TRBD2. Germline assignment: CDR1 SGHRS and CDR2 YFSETQ. The CDR3 is 16 amino acids. The V and J ends lost 0 bases and 4 bases, in that order; junction bases with no gene match: 5. Combining the CDR3 with reference TRBV5-1 and TRBJ2-3 gives the whole variable domain KAGVTQTPRYLIKTRGQQVTLSCSPISGHRSVSWYQQTPGQGLQFLFEYFSETQRNKGNFPGRFSGRQFSNSRSEMNVSTLELGDSALYLCASSLDSGGGADTQYFGPGTRLTVL.

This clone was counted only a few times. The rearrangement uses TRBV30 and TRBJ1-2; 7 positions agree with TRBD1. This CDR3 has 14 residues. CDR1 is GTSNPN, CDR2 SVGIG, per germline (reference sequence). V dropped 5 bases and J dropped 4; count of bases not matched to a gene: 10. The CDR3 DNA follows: TGTGCCTGGGACCCGACAGGGCCCTTCTATGGCTACACCTTC. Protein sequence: CAWDPTGPFYGYTF.

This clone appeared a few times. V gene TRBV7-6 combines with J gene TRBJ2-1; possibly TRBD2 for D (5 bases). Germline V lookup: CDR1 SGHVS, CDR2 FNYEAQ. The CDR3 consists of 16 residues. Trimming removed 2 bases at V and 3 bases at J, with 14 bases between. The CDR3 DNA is TGTGCCAGCAGCTTAAACTCCAACGAGGGCTACAATGAGCAGTTCTTC. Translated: CASSLNSNEGYNEQFF. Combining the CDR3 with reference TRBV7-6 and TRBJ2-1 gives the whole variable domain GAGVSQSPRYKVTKRGQDVALRCDPISGHVSLYWYRQALGQGPEFLTYFNYEAQQDKSGLPNDRFSAERPEGSISTLTIQRTEQRDSAMYRCASSLNSNEGYNEQFFGPGTRLTVL.

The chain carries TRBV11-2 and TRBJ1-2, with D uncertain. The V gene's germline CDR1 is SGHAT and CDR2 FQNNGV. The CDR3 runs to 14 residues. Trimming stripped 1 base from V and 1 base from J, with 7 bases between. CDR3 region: CASSLAGNNYGYTF. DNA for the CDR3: TGTGCCAGCAGCTTAGCGGGAAATAACTATGGCTACACCTTC.